This T cell receptor (beta chain) stems from a study of blood T cell repertoires in COVID-19. Exposed study participants had met a COVID-19 case within 2 weeks before entry. The CDR3 covers 13 residues. CDR1 and CDR2 from the germline V gene are SQVTM and ANQGSEA. The junction had 5 bases not matched to a gene; V was cut back by 7 bases and J by 0 bases. In the study's own analysis: Scientists estimated how many nucleated cells there were by amplifying reference gene primers. Generated by immunoSEQ multiplex PCR, the TCRdb table keeps only in-frame clones and is missing some. That table furnishes V, J and clone size, whereas the DNA furnished D and trimming. The table records about 150,000 clones, about nine tenths of them present only once.

What was sequenced was PBMCs or T cells enriched from blood (not recorded which). The clonotype was recovered from a woman aged 40 to 55 who had been exposed to COVID-19. The chain combines TRBV29-1 with TRBJ1-2, with 7 bases that match TRBD1. CDR3 protein: CSATGTANYGYTF. Written as DNA, the CDR3 is TGCAGCGCCACCGGGACAGCTAACTATGGCTACACCTTC.